This TCR beta chain was recorded in a study of blood T cell repertoires in COVID-19. Under the authors' procedure: Reference gene primer amplification in the assay estimated nucleated cell counts. Generated by immunoSEQ multiplex PCR, the TCRdb table keeps only in-frame clones and is missing some. D and trimming were read from the DNA, whereas the V and J calls and clone size are those reported in that table. The sample holds some 260,000 clones; roughly 80% are singletons and the top ten take 4.5% to 5%. The germline V gene encodes CDR1 SGDLS and CDR2 YYNGEE. Trimming took 0 bases from V and 4 from J; bases not matched to a gene: 7. CDR3 size: 16 residues. This clone was detected only once.

The sequencing sample was made of peripheral blood. This receptor was identified in a woman of 80 years or more with active or convalescent COVID-19. This chain joins TRBV9 and TRBJ2-3; TRBD2 matches at 8 bases. CDR3 loop: CASSVGNGGASDTQYF. DNA of the CDR3: TGTGCCAGCAGCGTAGGAAACGGGGGGGCTTCAGATACGCAGTATTTT.